This T cell receptor beta chain was sequenced during a study of T cells in localized non-small cell lung cancer. Repertoires were generated with immunoSEQ multiplex PCR, while TCRdb's copy carries only in-frame clones and drops some. The data show 78,000 or so clones, with almost 85% seen just once and approximately 2.8% held by the top ten. Deletions cut 1 base from V and 6 bases from J, with 15 bases between. The CDR3 runs to 15 residues. Per the germline V gene, CDR1 is MNHNS and CDR2 is SASEGT. Only a few counts were recorded for this clone. The sequence was obtained from a man between 40 and 69 years old with stage I lung adenocarcinoma. V usage is TRBV6-1 and J usage is TRBJ1-1; no reliable D call. The material sequenced was peripheral blood, taken before any cancer treatment. CDR3 DNA sequence: TGTGCCAGCAGTGAAGTAGCAGGTCAGAGGGCTGAAGCTTTCTTT. This gives the protein CASSEVAGQRAEAFF.